This T cell receptor beta chain was recorded in a study of post-analysis software for immune sequencing data. About the study: Recorded subtypes: relapsing-remitting, secondary progressive, progressive-relapsing; some patients unannotated. Study results and caveats: Batch-matched samples strongly co-clustered by F measure. Elevated frequency relative to controls characterized roughly 5 TRBV segments in patients, TRBV5-6, TRBV5-1 and TRBV20-1 among them.

Concerning this clonotype itself: The antigen is not known.

V was cut by 4 bases and J by 3 bases, with 9 bases left in between. Germline V gene lookup returns CDR1 SQVTM and CDR2 ANQGSEA. CDR3 length: 12 residues. The TCR beta cDNA libraries carried unique molecular identifiers. The yield from around 1 to 10 million T cells was 500,000 or so cDNA molecules in total. TCRdb itself ran the PCR reads through MiXCR, one entry per CDR3 protein. The sample yields about 500,000 distinct CDR3 sequences, roughly 45% seen once. This receptor was identified in a girl between 10 and 17 years old with multiple sclerosis. The sample taken for sequencing was blood. The chain links TRBV29-1 to TRBJ2-5, with D possibly being TRBD2 (5 bases). The chain's CDR3 is CSVAPGKETQYF. The DNA of the CDR3 is TGCAGCGTTGCCCCGGGGAAAGAGACCCAGTACTTC.